This T cell receptor (beta chain) comes out of a study of blood T cell repertoires in COVID-19. Turning to the study itself: Samples representing acute and convalescent COVID-19 were sourced from the United States, Italy and Spain.

V gave up 5 bases and J gave up 4 bases, with 8 bases separating them. Per the germline V gene, CDR1 is LNHDA and CDR2 is SQIVND (reference sequence). The CDR3 loop spans 12 amino acids. The study drew participants aged about 18 to 90 years from fewer than 30 US areas. Measured with immunoSEQ multiplex PCR; TCRdb has only the in-frame clones, and not every one. The profile shows about 250,000 clones, nearly 90% of them singletons. The TCR sequence derives from a woman aged 25-40 years with acute COVID-19. V gene TRBV19 combines with J gene TRBJ1-2; D gene uncertain. Sequenced input: PBMCs or T cells enriched from blood (not recorded which). This CDR3 is CASSPGGYGYTF. The DNA of the CDR3 is TGTGCCAGTAGTCCGGGAGGCTATGGCTACACCTTC.